This is a list of T cell receptor beta chains from one sample in a study of T cells in Graves' hyperthyroidism and ophthalmopathy. TCRdb independently ran MiXCR on the multiplex PCR reads; one entry per CDR3 protein. This table holds roughly 500,000 distinct CDR3 sequences, about 45% found once. The specimen sequenced was peripheral blood or thyroid tissue (not recorded which). The receptor source for this set is an adult woman with Graves' disease, either hyperthyroidism or ophthalmopathy (not recorded which). The CDR3 runs from the conserved cysteine through the conserved F or W. Fields, in order: J gene, V gene, CDR3 protein.

>TRBJ1-5|TRBV7-8
CASSLVPGRRGQPQHF
>TRBJ2-5|TRBV2
CASRPGGETQYF
>TRBJ2-7|TRBV9
CASSQGSGSVSYEQYF
>TRBJ2-5|TRBV6-1
CASSYSARQETQYF
>TRBJ1-6|TRBV7-2
CASSLGAYRTVNSPLHF
>TRBJ2-5|TRBV2
CASSDNRGHETQYF
>TRBJ1-1|TRBV20-1
CSASWDRETEAFF
>TRBJ1-4|TRBV7-9
CASSARATNEKLFF
>TRBJ2-5|TRBV20-1
CSARDWLGGRGGWSQYF
>TRBJ1-5|TRBV5-1
CASSLDGANNRPQHF
>TRBJ1-1|TRBV7-2
CASSFQSLNTEAFF